The rows below give T cell receptor beta chains drawn from one sample of a study of PD-1 blockade in classical Hodgkin lymphoma. Using immunoSEQ multiplex PCR, the repertoire was profiled, and TCRdb retains in-frame clones only, with some absent. The data contain over 60,000 clones, around 75% of them seen just once; the ten biggest clones take up 7% to 10%. Sample: peripheral blood mononuclear cells (PBMCs), taken before the second cycle of nivolumab. The receptors stem from a human donor with classical Hodgkin lymphoma. CDR3s include the opening cysteine and the closing phenylalanine or tryptophan. The D gene is left open where the match is weak. Clone size is shown for a subset of rows, as once, few, many or a class of expanded clone.

D,J,size,V,DNA,CDR3
TRBD1,TRBJ2-3,.,TRBV27,TGTGCCAGCAGTTTCGGAGCGCCGGGACAGGGGGCAAATACGCAGTATTTT,CASSFGAPGQGANTQYF
.,TRBJ1-1,.,TRBV7-3,TGTGCCAGCAGCTTAAGGGGAGGACAGAACACTGAAGCTTTCTTT,CASSLRGGQNTEAFF
.,TRBJ2-2,.,TRBV13,TGTGCCAGCAGCTTAACCGGGGAAGCAGCCGGGGAGCTGTTTTTT,CASSLTGEAAGELFF
.,TRBJ2-2,.,TRBV27,TGTGCCAGCAGTTTATCGGTCTTATCCCCGGGAACCGGGGAGCTGTTTTTT,CASSLSVLSPGTGELFF
TRBD2,TRBJ2-1,.,TRBV7-9,TGTGCCAGCAGCTTAGTAGGGCTAGCGGCCTACAATGAGCAGTTCTTC,CASSLVGLAAYNEQFF
TRBD2,TRBJ2-1,.,TRBV18,TGTGCCAGCTCACCACCGTTCGGGAGCGGGGCCTACAATGAGCAGTTCTTC,CASSPPFGSGAYNEQFF
TRBD2,TRBJ2-2,.,TRBV9,TGTGCCAGCAGCGTAGGGACTAGCGGGGGGGCCAACACCGGGGAGCTGTTTTTT,CASSVGTSGGANTGELFF
.,TRBJ1-4,.,TRBV27,TGTGCCAGCAGCCATCTTTCTGGGATTGAAGAAAAACTGTTTTTT,CASSHLSGIEEKLFF
.,TRBJ2-7,.,TRBV5-6,TGTGCCAGCAGCTTGGAGGTAACAGCCTACGAGCAGTACTTC,CASSLEVTAYEQYF
TRBD1,TRBJ2-2,.,TRBV19,TGTGCCAGTAGTAGAGGGACAGGCAACCCAATTTTGGGCACCGGGGAGCTGTTTTTT,CASSRGTGNPILGTGELFF
.,TRBJ2-7,few,TRBV29-1,TGCAGCGTTGAAAACTTAGCACGGCAGTACTTC,CSVENLARQYF
.,TRBJ1-2,.,TRBV6-1,TGTGCCAGCAGTGAATCCGTACTAGCTAACTATGGCTACACCTTC,CASSESVLANYGYTF
.,TRBJ2-7,.,TRBV30,TGTGCCTGGAGTGTGATACGATTGCAGGGCTCCTACGAGCAGTACTTC,CAWSVIRLQGSYEQYF
.,TRBJ1-5,few,TRBV7-2,TGTGCCAGCAGCTTATCTGCGGGACACAGCAATCAGCCCCAGCATTTT,CASSLSAGHSNQPQHF
.,TRBJ1-1,.,TRBV5-4,TGTGCCAGCAGCCCCGGGGGCTATTACACTGAAGCTTTCTTT,CASSPGGYYTEAFF
.,TRBJ2-3,.,TRBV12-5,TGTGCTAGTGGTACCACCCCAGACGGGAAGGGAAGCACAGATACGCAGTATTTT,CASGTTPDGKGSTDTQYF
.,TRBJ1-2,.,TRBV25-1,TGTGCCAGCAGTGAACCCCCGCATCGCTATGGCTACACCTTC,CASSEPPHRYGYTF
.,TRBJ2-3,.,TRBV6-4,TGTGCCAGCAGTGAATCACGCGGAGATACGCAGTATTTT,CASSESRGDTQYF
TRBD1,TRBJ1-5,few,TRBV15,TGTGCCACCAGCAGAGAACAGGGGGCCCTGGCCCAGCCCCAGCATTTT,CATSREQGALAQPQHF
.,TRBJ1-2,.,TRBV5-4,TGTGCCAGCAGCTTGGAGCACTCCCCCTATGGCTACACCTTC,CASSLEHSPYGYTF
TRBD1,TRBJ1-2,.,TRBV5-6,TGTGCCAGCAGCTTCGCCGGACAGGGTCGAAACTATGGCTACACCTTC,CASSFAGQGRNYGYTF
.,TRBJ1-5,once,TRBV5-1,TGCGCCAGCAGCTTATCGGGGGGTGTAAATCAGCCCCAGCATTTT,CASSLSGGVNQPQHF
.,TRBJ1-2,few,TRBV5-1,TGCGCCAGCAGCTTGGGAGAGGGTGACTATGGCTACACCTTC,CASSLGEGDYGYTF
.,TRBJ1-4,many,TRBV20-1,TGCAGTGCTCCCTCAGGTGAAAAACTGTTTTTT,CSAPSGEKLFF
TRBD2,TRBJ2-1,.,TRBV7-3,TGTGCCAGCAGCTTCACTAGCGGGAGGGGCAATGAGCAGTTCTTC,CASSFTSGRGNEQFF
TRBD1,TRBJ1-5,few,TRBV15,TGTGCCACCAGCAGAGATTTCAGGGGGTATCAGCCCCAGCATTTT,CATSRDFRGYQPQHF
.,TRBJ2-7,.,TRBV5-1,TGCGCCAGCAGCCCGGGGTTTTCCTACGAGCAGTACTTC,CASSPGFSYEQYF
.,TRBJ1-5,.,TRBV27,TGTGCCAGCAGTCGACGGCCTTTCAATCAGCCCCAGCATTTT,CASSRRPFNQPQHF
.,TRBJ1-1,.,TRBV30,TGTGCCTGGACACGGTCAGCCCATGGGAACACTGAAGCTTTCTTT,CAWTRSAHGNTEAFF
TRBD1,TRBJ2-1,.,TRBV6-1,TGTGCCAGCAGTGACACCGGGACAGGGCTGCAGTTCTTC,CASSDTGTGLQFF
.,TRBJ1-1,.,TRBV19,TGTGCCAGTAGTACCACAGGGTATGTTATGAACACTGAAGCTTTCTTT,CASSTTGYVMNTEAFF
.,TRBJ1-3,few,TRBV2,TGTGCCAGCAGTGCTCGGCCAGACTCTGGAAACACCATATATTTT,CASSARPDSGNTIYF
.,TRBJ2-1,.,TRBV6-5,TGTGCCAGCAGCTCAACGGGTAATGAGCAGTTCTTC,CASSSTGNEQFF
.,TRBJ2-1,.,TRBV25-1,TGTGCCAGCAGTGATTCCGGACCCACACGTGAGCAGTTCTTC,CASSDSGPTREQFF
.,TRBJ2-7,few,TRBV30,TGTGCCTGGAGTGCTCATATTATAGGCGAGCAGTACTTC,CAWSAHIIGEQYF
TRBD2,TRBJ2-1,.,TRBV18,TGTGCCAGCTCGGGACTAGCGGAGAGTTACAATGAGCAGTTCTTC,CASSGLAESYNEQFF
.,TRBJ1-6,.,TRBV11-2,TGTGCCAGCAGCTTAGAGTTACAGGGTAATTCACCCCTCCACTTT,CASSLELQGNSPLHF
.,TRBJ1-5,.,TRBV6-1,TGTGCCAGCAGTCCCACTCCAGGGACCCAACAGCCCCAGCATTTT,CASSPTPGTQQPQHF
.,TRBJ2-7,once,TRBV6-5,TGTGCCAGCAGTTACTCCCTCGGGCAGGGAAAATACGAGCAGTACTTC,CASSYSLGQGKYEQYF
.,TRBJ1-2,.,TRBV6-5,TGTGCCAGCAGTTACTCGGTTACAGGGAACAACTATGGCTACACCTTC,CASSYSVTGNNYGYTF
.,TRBJ1-6,.,TRBV28,TGTGCCAGCAGTTTAGGATGGTCACCCCTCCACTTT,CASSLGWSPLHF
.,TRBJ1-2,.,TRBV5-1,TGCGCCAGCAGCCTCTGGGAGGAGGGCGTCGGCTACACCTTC,CASSLWEEGVGYTF
TRBD2,TRBJ2-4,.,TRBV30,TGTGCCTGGAGTGAAGTAGCGGGGGGATGGCAAAACATTCAGTACTTC,CAWSEVAGGWQNIQYF
.,TRBJ1-6,.,TRBV6-6,TGTGCCAGCAGTCCGACAGATTCACCCCTCCACTTT,CASSPTDSPLHF
.,TRBJ2-3,.,TRBV27,TGTGCCAGCAATTTTAAACCCGTACTCCCCACAGATACGCAGTATTTT,CASNFKPVLPTDTQYF
.,TRBJ2-7,.,TRBV19,TGTGCCAGTAGTATAATCCCAGGGGCCTACGAGCAGTACTTC,CASSIIPGAYEQYF
TRBD1,TRBJ1-2,once,TRBV28,TGTGCCAGCAGTTGGACAGGGCTTAACTATGGCTACACCTTC,CASSWTGLNYGYTF
.,TRBJ2-5,.,TRBV7-9,TGTGCCAGCAGCTTAGCCGAGACGGACCAAGAGACCCAGTACTTC,CASSLAETDQETQYF
.,TRBJ2-3,.,TRBV11-2,TGTGCCAGCAGCTCCCGGGTCCCCGCCACAGATACGCAGTATTTT,CASSSRVPATDTQYF
TRBD1,TRBJ2-3,.,TRBV5-1,TGCGCCAGCAGCGTAACAGGGGTCGAGACAGATACGCAGTATTTT,CASSVTGVETDTQYF
.,TRBJ1-2,.,TRBV30,TGTGCCTGGGAGATTGATCACCCTAACTATGGCTACACCTTC,CAWEIDHPNYGYTF
TRBD2,TRBJ2-3,.,TRBV11-2,TGTGCCAGCAGCTTAGGGCCCACCGGGAGGATTCCCACAGATACGCAGTATTTT,CASSLGPTGRIPTDTQYF